This TCR beta chain was profiled in a study of shared clonotypes between healthy human individuals. Assay runs were performed at deep level. The protocol was immunoSEQ multiplex PCR, while the TCRdb copy is restricted to in-frame clones and leaves out a portion. Of more than 400,000 clones detected, roughly 80% appear once; the ten largest clones hold roughly 13%. This CDR3 comprises 14 residues. Germline loops: CDR1 SGHTA, CDR2 FQGNSA. With 5 bases removed from V and 3 bases from J, the gap between germline ends came to 14 bases. Donors, healthy HIV-negative adults, lacked recent acute infections or vaccinations.

The sequencing sample was made of PBMCs. The chain combines TRBV7-2 with TRBJ2-7; unclear D gene. This clonotype was obtained from a middle-aged woman in good health. Some clones in this sample may be carry-over from other donors' samples. The CDR3 bases are TGTGCCAGCAGCCAAGCCTGGGGAAACTACGAGCAGTACTTC. It translates to CASSQAWGNYEQYF.